This T cell receptor (beta chain) was identified in a study of identical twins. General observations from the study: When twins shared out-of-frame alpha sequences, those sequences had excess low generation probability.

Worth noting for this clonotype: Its target is unknown.

One entry per CDR3 protein, called by TCRdb with MiXCR from the 5' RACE reads. The sample carries 520,000 or so distinct CDR3 sequences, less than 25% recorded once. These records were also assigned to another study, of T cells expressing NK-cell markers.

Sequencing input: CD4+ T cells sorted from blood. The sequence came from a woman aged 18-29 years in good health.

Written as DNA, the CDR3 is TGCAGTGCCCAGGACAGGGGGCGTGGGGCCAACGTCCTGACTTTC. It specifies CSAQDRGRGANVLTF. The rearrangement joins TRBV20-1 to TRBJ2-6; 11 bases align to TRBD1. Germline V gene lookup returns CDR1 DFQATT and CDR2 SNEGSKA (reference sequence). With V trimmed by 6 bases and J by 3 bases, 4 bases remained unmatched. The CDR3 contains 15 residues.